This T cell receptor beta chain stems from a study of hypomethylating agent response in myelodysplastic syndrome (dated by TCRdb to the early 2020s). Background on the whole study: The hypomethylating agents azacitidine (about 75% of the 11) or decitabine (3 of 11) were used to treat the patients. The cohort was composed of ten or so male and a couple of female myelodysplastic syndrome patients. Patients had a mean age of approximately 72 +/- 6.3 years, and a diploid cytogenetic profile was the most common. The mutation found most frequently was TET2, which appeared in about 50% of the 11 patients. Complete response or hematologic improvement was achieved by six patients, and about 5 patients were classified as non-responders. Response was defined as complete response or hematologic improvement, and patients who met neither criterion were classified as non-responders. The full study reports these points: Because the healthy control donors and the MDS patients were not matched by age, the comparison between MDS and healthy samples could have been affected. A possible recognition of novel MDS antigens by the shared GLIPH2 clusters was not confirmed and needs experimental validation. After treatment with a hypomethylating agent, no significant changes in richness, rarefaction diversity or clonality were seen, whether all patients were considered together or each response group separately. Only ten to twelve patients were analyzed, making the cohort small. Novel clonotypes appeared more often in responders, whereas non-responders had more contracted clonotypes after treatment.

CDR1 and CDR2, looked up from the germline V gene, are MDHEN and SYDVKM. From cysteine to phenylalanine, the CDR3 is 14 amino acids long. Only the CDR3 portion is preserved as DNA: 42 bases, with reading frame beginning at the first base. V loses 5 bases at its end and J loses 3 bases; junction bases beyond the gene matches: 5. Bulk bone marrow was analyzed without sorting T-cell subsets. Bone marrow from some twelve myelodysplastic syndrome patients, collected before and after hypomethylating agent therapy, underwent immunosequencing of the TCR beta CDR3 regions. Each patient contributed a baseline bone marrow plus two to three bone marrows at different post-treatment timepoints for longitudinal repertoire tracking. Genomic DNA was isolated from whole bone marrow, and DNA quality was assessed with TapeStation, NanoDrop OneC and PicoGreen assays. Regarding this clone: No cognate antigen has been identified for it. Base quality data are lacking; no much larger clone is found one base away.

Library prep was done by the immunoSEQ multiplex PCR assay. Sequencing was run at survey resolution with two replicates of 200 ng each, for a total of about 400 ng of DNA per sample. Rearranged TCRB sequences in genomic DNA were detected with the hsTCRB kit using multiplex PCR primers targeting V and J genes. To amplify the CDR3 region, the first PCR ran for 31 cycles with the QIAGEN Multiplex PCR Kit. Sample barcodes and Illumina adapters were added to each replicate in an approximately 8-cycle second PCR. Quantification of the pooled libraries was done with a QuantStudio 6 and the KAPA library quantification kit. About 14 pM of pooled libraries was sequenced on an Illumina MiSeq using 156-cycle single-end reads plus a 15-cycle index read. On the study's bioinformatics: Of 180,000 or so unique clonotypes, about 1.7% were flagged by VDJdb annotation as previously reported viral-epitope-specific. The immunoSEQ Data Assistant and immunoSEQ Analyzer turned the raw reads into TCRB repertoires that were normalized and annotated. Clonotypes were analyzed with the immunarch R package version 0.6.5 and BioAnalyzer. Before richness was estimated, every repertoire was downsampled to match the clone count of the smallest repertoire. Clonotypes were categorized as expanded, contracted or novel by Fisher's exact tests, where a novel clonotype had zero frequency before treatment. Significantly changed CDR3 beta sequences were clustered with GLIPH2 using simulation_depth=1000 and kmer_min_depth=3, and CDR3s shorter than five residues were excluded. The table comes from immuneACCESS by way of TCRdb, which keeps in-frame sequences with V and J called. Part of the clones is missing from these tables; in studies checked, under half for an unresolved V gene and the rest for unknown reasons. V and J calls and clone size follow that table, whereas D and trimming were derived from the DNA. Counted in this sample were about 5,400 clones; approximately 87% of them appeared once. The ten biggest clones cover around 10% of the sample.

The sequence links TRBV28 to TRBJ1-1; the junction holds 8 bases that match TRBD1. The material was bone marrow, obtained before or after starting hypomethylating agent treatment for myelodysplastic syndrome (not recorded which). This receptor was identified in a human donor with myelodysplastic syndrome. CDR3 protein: CASSIGQGDTEAFF. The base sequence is TGTGCCAGCAGTATCGGACAGGGCGACACTGAAGCTTTCTTT.